The clone carrying this T cell receptor beta chain appeared a single time. CDR1 and CDR2 from the germline V gene are SGHAT and FQNNGV. Trimming removed 3 bases from V and 5 bases from J, with 10 bases in between. This CDR3 spans 13 amino acids. Some clones are missing from TCRdb's copy, which holds only in-frame ones; the method was immunoSEQ multiplex PCR. The sample shows 10,000 to 15,000 clones, roughly nine tenths of them seen only once. With no exception, relapse followed autologous stem cell transplantation in all patients, and brentuximab vedotin exposure varied. Purification of CD4+ T cells from thawed PBMCs was performed via magnetic negative selection. The data were taken from a study of PD-1 blockade in classical Hodgkin lymphoma.

The source material was CD4+ T cells from blood, sampled at baseline. The receptor comes from a human donor with classical Hodgkin lymphoma. The chain carries TRBV11-2 and TRBJ1-2, with D unclear. This CDR3 reads CASSFSAEYGYTF. The CDR3 DNA follows: TGTGCCAGCAGCTTTTCGGCGGAGTATGGCTACACCTTC.